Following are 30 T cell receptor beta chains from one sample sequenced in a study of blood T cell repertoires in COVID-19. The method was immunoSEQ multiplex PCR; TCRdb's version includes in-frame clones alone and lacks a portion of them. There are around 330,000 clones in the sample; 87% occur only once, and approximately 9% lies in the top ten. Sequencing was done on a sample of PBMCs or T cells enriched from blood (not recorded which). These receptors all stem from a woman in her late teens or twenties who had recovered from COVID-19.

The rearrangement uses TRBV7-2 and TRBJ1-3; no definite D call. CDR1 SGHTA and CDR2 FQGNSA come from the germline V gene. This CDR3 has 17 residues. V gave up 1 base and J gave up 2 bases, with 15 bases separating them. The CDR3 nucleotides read TGTGCCAGCAGCTTAGTTGGTGGAGTCATCGCTGGAAACACCATATATTTT. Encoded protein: CASSLVGGVIAGNTIYF.

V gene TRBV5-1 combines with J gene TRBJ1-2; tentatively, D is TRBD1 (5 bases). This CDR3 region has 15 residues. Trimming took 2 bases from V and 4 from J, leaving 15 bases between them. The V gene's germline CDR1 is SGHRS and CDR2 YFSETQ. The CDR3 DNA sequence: TGCGCCAGCAGCTTTGGGTCCCAGGGCGCCTATGGCTACACCTTC. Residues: CASSFGSQGAYGYTF.

CDR3 region: CASSLAGGPHEQYF. The DNA of the CDR3 is TGTGCCAGCAGTTTAGCGGGAGGGCCCCACGAGCAGTACTTC. V and J are TRBV28 and TRBJ2-7, with TRBD2 matching 9 bases. The junction had 4 bases not matched to a gene; V was cut back by 2 bases and J by 5 bases. The CDR3 sequence is 14 residues long. CDR1 and CDR2 (germline): MDHEN, SYDVKM.

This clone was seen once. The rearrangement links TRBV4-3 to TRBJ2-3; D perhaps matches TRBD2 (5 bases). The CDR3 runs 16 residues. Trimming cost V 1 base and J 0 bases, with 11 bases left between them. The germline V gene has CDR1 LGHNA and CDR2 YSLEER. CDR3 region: CASSQVSGASTDTQYF. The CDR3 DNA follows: TGCGCCAGCAGCCAAGTCAGCGGAGCTAGCACAGATACGCAGTATTTT.

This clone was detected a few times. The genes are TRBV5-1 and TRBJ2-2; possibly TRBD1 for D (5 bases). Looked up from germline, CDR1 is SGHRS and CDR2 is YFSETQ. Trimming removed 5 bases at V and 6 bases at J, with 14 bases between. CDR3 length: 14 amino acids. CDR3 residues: CASRPGYRSGELFF. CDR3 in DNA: TGCGCCAGCAGACCAGGGTATCGTTCCGGGGAGCTGTTTTTT.

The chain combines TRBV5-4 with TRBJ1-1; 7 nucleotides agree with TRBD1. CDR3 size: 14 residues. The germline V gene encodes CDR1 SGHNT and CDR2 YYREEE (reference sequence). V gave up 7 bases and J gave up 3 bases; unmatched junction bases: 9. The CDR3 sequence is CASGITGAHTEAFF. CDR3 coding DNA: TGTGCCAGCGGTATAACAGGGGCTCACACTGAAGCTTTCTTT.

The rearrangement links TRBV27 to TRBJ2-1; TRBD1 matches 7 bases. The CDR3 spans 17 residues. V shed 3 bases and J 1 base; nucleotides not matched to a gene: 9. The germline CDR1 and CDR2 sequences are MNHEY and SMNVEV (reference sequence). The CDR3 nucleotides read TGTGCCAGCAGTTTCCTCTCGACAGGGCGATCCTACAATGAGCAGTTCTTC. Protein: CASSFLSTGRSYNEQFF.

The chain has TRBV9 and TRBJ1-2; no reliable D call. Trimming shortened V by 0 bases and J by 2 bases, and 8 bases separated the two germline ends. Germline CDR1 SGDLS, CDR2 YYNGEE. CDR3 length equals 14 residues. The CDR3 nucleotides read TGTGCCAGCAGCGTAGAGGCCGGGAACTATGGCTACACCTTC. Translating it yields CASSVEAGNYGYTF.

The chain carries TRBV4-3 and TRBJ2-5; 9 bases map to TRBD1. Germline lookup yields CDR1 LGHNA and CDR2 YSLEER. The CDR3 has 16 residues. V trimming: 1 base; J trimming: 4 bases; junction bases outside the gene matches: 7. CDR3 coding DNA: TGCGCCAGCAGCCAAGGTCACAGGGGGCTACGAGAGACCCAGTACTTC. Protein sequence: CASSQGHRGLRETQYF.

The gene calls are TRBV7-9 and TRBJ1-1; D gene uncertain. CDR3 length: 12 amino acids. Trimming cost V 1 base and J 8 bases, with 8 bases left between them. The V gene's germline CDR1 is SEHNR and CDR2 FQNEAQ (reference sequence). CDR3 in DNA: TGTGCCAGCAGCTTAGTCGCCGGGGAAGCTTTCTTT. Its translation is CASSLVAGEAFF.

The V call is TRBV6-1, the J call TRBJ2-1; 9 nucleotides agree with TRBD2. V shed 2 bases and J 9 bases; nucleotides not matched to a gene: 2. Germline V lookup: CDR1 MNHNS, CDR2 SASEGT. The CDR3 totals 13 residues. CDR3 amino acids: CASSESGRPEQFF. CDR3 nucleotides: TGTGCCAGCAGTGAAAGCGGGAGGCCTGAGCAGTTCTTC.

DNA of the CDR3: TGTGCCAGCAGGAGGGTTAGTAACACTGAAGCTTTCTTT. Translated, it gives CASRRVSNTEAFF. The J gene is TRBJ1-1, the V gene TRBV5-6; D unclear. The CDR3 loop spans 13 amino acids. The germline gives CDR1 SGHDT, CDR2 YYEEEE. Trimming removed 5 bases at V and 2 bases at J, with 10 bases between. The full variable domain, its missing parts supplied by reference TRBV5-6 and TRBJ1-1, is DAGVTQSPTHLIKTRGQQVTLRCSPKSGHDTVSWYQQALGQGPQFIFQYYEEEERQRGNFPDRFSGHQFPNYSSELNVNALLLGDSALYLCASRRVSNTEAFFGQGTRLTVV.

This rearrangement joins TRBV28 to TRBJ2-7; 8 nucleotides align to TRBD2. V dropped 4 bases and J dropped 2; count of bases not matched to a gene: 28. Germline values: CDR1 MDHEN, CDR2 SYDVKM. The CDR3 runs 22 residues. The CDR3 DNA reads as TGTGCCAGCAGTTCCCGCCGGGCGGTGAGCGGGGGAGCCACCCAGAGGCCCTACGAGCAGTACTTC. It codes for CASSSRRAVSGGATQRPYEQYF. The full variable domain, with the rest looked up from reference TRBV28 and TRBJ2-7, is DVKVTQSSRYLVKRTGEKVFLECVQDMDHENMFWYRQDPGLGLRLIYFSYDVKMKEKGDIPEGYSVSREKKERFSLILESASTNQTSMYLCASSSRRAVSGGATQRPYEQYFGPGTRLTVT.

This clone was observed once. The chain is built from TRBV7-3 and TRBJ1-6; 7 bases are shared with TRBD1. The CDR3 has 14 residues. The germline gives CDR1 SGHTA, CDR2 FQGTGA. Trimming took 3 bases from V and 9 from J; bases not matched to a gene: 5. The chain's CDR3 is CASSLEGAGSPLHF. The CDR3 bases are TGTGCCAGCAGCTTGGAGGGGGCCGGTTCACCCCTCCACTTT.

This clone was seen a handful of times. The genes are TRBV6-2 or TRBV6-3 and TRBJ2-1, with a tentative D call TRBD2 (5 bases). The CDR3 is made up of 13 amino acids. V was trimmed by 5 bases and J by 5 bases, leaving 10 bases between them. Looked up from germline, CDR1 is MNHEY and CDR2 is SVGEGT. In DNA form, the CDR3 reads TGTGCCAGCAGTCCCCGGGAAAACAATGAGCAGTTCTTC. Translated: CASSPRENNEQFF.

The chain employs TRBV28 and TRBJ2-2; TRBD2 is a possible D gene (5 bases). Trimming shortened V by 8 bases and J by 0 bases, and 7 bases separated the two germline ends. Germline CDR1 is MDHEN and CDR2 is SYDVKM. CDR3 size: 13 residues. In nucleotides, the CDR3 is TGTGCCAGCGGGGAGACGAACACCGGGGAGCTGTTTTTT. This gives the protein CASGETNTGELFF.

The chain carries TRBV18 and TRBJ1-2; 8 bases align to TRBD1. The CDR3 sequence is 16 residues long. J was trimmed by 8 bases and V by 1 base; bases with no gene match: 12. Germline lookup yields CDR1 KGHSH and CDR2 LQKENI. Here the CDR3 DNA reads TGTGCCAGCTCACCACGCAGTCTAGGACAGGGACGGGGCTACACCTTC. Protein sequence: CASSPRSLGQGRGYTF.

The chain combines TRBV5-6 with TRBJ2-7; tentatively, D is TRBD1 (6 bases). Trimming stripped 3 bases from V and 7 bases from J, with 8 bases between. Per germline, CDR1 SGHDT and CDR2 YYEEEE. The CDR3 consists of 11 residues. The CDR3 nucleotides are TGTGCCAGCAGCTGGGGGACAGAGCAGTACTTC. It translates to CASSWGTEQYF.

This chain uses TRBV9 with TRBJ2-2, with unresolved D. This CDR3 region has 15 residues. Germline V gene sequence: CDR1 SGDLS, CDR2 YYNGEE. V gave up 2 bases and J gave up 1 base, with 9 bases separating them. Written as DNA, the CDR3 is TGTGCCAGCAGCGTTCAAAACAGGAACACCGGGGAGCTGTTTTTT. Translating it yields CASSVQNRNTGELFF.

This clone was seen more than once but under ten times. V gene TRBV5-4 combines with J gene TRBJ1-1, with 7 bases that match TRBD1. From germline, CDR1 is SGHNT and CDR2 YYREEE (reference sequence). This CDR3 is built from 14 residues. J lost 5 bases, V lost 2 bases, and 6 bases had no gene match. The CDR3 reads CASSLGQEGTEAFF. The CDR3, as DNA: TGTGCCAGCAGCTTAGGACAGGAAGGAACTGAAGCTTTCTTT.

The CDR3 DNA sequence: TGTGCCAGCAGCAAAGTAAATGGAGGTAAGGGAGGGCAGACTGAAGCTTTCTTT. Its protein product is CASSKVNGGKGGQTEAFF. The gene calls are TRBV21-1 and TRBJ1-1. TRBV21-1 is marked as a pseudogene. This CDR3 is built from 18 residues.

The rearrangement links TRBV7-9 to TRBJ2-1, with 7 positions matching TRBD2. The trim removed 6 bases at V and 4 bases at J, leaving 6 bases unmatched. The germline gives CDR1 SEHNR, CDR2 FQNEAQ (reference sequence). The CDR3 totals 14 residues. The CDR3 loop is CASSLAAGYNEQFF. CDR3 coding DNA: TGTGCCAGCAGTCTAGCGGCCGGGTACAATGAGCAGTTCTTC.

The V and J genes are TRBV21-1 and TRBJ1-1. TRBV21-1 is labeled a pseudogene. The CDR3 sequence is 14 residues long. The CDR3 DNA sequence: TGTGCCAGCAGCAAAGTAGAGGGCCACACTGAAGCTTTCTTT. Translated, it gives CASSKVEGHTEAFF.

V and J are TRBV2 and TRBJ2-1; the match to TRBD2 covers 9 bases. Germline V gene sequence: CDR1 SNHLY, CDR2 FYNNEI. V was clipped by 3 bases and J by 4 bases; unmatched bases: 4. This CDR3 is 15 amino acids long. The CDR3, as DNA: TGTGCCAGCAGTGATTTTAGCGGGGGATACAATGAGCAGTTCTTC. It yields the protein CASSDFSGGYNEQFF.

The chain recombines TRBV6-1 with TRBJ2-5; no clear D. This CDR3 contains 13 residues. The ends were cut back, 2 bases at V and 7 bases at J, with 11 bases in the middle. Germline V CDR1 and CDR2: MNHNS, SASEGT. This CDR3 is CASSESSDRTQYF. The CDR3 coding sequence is TGTGCCAGCAGTGAATCCTCCGATAGGACCCAGTACTTC.

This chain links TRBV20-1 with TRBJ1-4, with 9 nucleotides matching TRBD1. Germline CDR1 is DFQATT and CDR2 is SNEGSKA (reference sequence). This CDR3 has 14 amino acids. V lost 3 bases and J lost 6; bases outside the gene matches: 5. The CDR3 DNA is TGCAGTGCTAGTAATGACAGGGGGGATGAAAAACTGTTTTTT. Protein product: CSASNDRGDEKLFF.

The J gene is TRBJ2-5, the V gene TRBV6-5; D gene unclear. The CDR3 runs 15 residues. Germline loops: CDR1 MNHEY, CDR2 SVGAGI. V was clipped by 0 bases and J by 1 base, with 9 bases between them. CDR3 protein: CASSYSARLQETQYF. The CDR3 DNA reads TGTGCCAGCAGTTACTCGGCCAGGCTCCAAGAGACCCAGTACTTC.

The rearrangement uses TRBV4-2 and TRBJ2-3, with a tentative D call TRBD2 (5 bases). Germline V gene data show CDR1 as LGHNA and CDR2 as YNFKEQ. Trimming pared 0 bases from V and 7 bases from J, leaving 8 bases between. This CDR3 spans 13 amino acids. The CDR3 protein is CASSQEGLYTQYF. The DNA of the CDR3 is TGTGCCAGCAGCCAAGAAGGACTTTATACGCAGTATTTT.

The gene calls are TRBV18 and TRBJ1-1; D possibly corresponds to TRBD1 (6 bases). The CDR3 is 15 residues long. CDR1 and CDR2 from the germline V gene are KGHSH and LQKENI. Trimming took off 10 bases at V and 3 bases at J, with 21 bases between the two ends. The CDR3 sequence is CATDQGTLGDTEAFF. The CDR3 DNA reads TGTGCCACCGATCAGGGGACGCTCGGGGACACTGAAGCTTTCTTT.

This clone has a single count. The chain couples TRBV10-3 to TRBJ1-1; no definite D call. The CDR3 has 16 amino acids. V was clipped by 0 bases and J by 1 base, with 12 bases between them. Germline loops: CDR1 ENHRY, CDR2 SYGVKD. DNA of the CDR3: TGTGCCATCAGTGAGTCGGGCACTTTTGGGAACACTGAAGCTTTCTTT. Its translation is CAISESGTFGNTEAFF.